This T cell receptor (beta chain) was captured in a study of blood T cell repertoires in COVID-19. Study-level background: The study drew acute and convalescent COVID-19 samples from the United States, Italy and Spain. The analysed material was cDNA or gDNA that came from T cells, B-cell-depleted T cells, or PBMCs.

J was trimmed by 3 bases and V by 6 bases; bases with no gene match: 6. Germline lookup yields CDR1 MDHEN and CDR2 SYDVKM. This CDR3 has 14 residues. Authors' methods: Scientists estimated how many nucleated cells there were by amplifying reference gene primers. The repertoire was sequenced with immunoSEQ multiplex PCR; TCRdb's copy has only in-frame clones and lacks some. V and J calls and clone size are as listed in that table; D and trimming were resolved from the DNA. The sample records hundreds of thousands of clones, around 87% being singletons. Sequences were obtained from peripheral blood. The TCR sequence derives from a woman aged 50 to 60 who had recovered from COVID-19. The gene calls are TRBV28 and TRBJ1-1, with 8 bases lining up with TRBD1. CDR3 region: CASSPGQGYTEAFF. CDR3 coding DNA: TGTGCCAGCAGCCCCGGACAGGGATACACTGAAGCTTTCTTT.